These 20 T cell receptor beta chains originate from one sample sequenced in a study of response to subunit inactivated influenza vaccine. TCRdb recomputed calls from the RT-PCR reads with MiXCR, one row per CDR3 protein. There are 700,000 to 900,000 distinct CDR3 sequences in the sample; 21% occur only once, and about 10% lies in the top ten. Specimen: PBMCs from blood, collected 5 to 6 days after vaccination. These receptors came from a middle-aged man who received an inactivated influenza vaccine.

This clonotype was counted a few times. J is TRBJ1-1 and V is TRBV27; 10 bases agree with TRBD1. Trimming took 4 bases from V and 1 from J; bases not matched to a gene: 3. The CDR3 is 15 amino acids. CDR1 and CDR2 (germline): MNHEY, SMNVEV (reference sequence). The CDR3 region is CASSYRDRGNTEAFF. The CDR3 DNA follows: TGTGCCAGCAGTTACCGGGACAGGGGGAACACTGAAGCTTTCTTT.

The chain couples TRBV28 to TRBJ2-5; TRBD2 matches at 9 bases. The germline gives CDR1 MDHEN, CDR2 SYDVKM. The length of the CDR3 is 13 residues. Trimming removed 6 bases from V and 5 bases from J; junction bases left unmatched: 4. CDR3 in DNA: TGTGCCAGCAGGATAGCGGGAGCGGAGACCCAGTACTTC. As protein: CASRIAGAETQYF.

The chain uses TRBV7-8 and TRBJ2-3; 7 positions agree with TRBD2. The V gene end was trimmed by 7 bases and the J gene end by 2 bases; junction bases not matched to a gene: 9. This CDR3 comprises 15 residues. CDR1 and CDR2 (germline): SGHVS, FQNEAQ. The DNA of the CDR3 is TGTGCCAGCACGCAATGGGACTATCCCACAGATACGCAGTATTTT. The encoded protein is CASTQWDYPTDTQYF.

This clonotype was counted ten times or more. This chain links TRBV29-1 with TRBJ1-1, with a possible D match to TRBD1 (6 bases). The CDR3 extends over 12 amino acids. V lost 1 base and J lost 4, with 7 bases in between. Germline V gene data show CDR1 as SQVTM and CDR2 as ANQGSEA. CDR3 coding DNA: TGCAGCGTTGAAGTGGGGGCCACTGAAGCTTTCTTT. Protein: CSVEVGATEAFF.

The rearrangement joins TRBV20-1 to TRBJ1-2; D uncertain. V dropped 7 bases and J dropped 1 base, with 10 bases sitting between them. The CDR3 runs to 12 residues. Germline V CDR1 and CDR2: DFQATT, SNEGSKA (reference sequence). CDR3 protein: CSGTGLNYGYTF. The DNA of the CDR3 is TGCAGTGGTACCGGGCTTAACTATGGCTACACCTTC.

This clonotype was seen at least ten times. The genes are TRBV6-1 and TRBJ2-1; 12 positions agree with TRBD2. V lost 6 bases to trimming and J lost 4 bases; unmatched junction nucleotides: 4. Germline CDR1 MNHNS, CDR2 SASEGT. This CDR3 has 15 residues. CDR3 region: CASRSGLAGYNEQFF. DNA for the CDR3: TGTGCCAGCAGGTCCGGACTAGCGGGGTACAATGAGCAGTTCTTC.

The chain joins TRBV4-3 to TRBJ2-3, with 12 nucleotides matching TRBD2. CDR3 length: 16 amino acids. Per the germline V gene, CDR1 is LGHNA and CDR2 is YSLEER. V shed 0 bases and J 6 bases; nucleotides not matched to a gene: 4. DNA of the CDR3: TGCGCCAGCAGCCAAGAAACTAGCGGGGGGCGGGATACGCAGTATTTT. Amino acid sequence: CASSQETSGGRDTQYF.

This chain links TRBV11-1 with TRBJ2-2; no definite D call. Trimming removed 0 bases from V and 5 bases from J, with 10 bases in between. CDR3 size: 15 residues. Germline V gene lookup returns CDR1 SGHAT and CDR2 FQDESV (reference sequence). The CDR3 region is CASSLAPGWTGELFF. DNA for the CDR3: TGTGCCAGCAGCTTAGCCCCGGGTTGGACCGGGGAGCTGTTTTTT.

In this sample, this clonotype turned up a few times. DNA for the CDR3: TGTGCCAGCAGTTACTCAGTCCAAGGGCTCTCGGAGGGGGAGACCCAGTACTTC. The encoded protein is CASSYSVQGLSEGETQYF. The chain has TRBV6-5 and TRBJ2-5; possible D gene TRBD2, 6 bases. Germline-derived CDR1 and CDR2 are MNHEY and SVGAGI. Trimming shortened V by 0 bases and J by 5 bases, and 22 bases separated the two germline ends. This CDR3 comprises 18 residues.

This clonotype was picked up a small number of times. The chain couples TRBV5-6 to TRBJ2-2; D is uncertain. Germline CDR1 and CDR2: SGHDT and YYEEEE. The CDR3 length is 17 residues. Trimming took 0 bases from V and 6 from J, leaving 18 bases between them. The CDR3 spells CASSLVTTRLGAGELFF. The DNA of the CDR3 is TGTGCCAGCAGCTTGGTCACTACCCGGCTTGGGGCCGGGGAGCTGTTTTTT.

This clonotype showed up just a few times. This rearrangement joins TRBV10-3 to TRBJ2-3, with 9 bases matching TRBD2. Trimming cost V 4 bases and J 2 bases; bases outside gene matches: 4. This CDR3 spans 15 amino acids. Germline V gives CDR1 ENHRY, CDR2 SYGVKD. This CDR3 reads CAISVTSGNTDTQYF. For the CDR3, the DNA is TGTGCCATCAGTGTGACTAGCGGAAACACAGATACGCAGTATTTT.

J is TRBJ2-5 and V is TRBV7-2; no definite D call. The V and J ends lost 3 bases and 3 bases respectively, with 8 bases between them. The CDR3 length is 13 residues. CDR1 is SGHTA and CDR2 is FQGNSA in the germline V gene. This CDR3 is CASSFNTEETQYF. The CDR3 bases are TGTGCCAGCAGCTTTAACACCGAAGAGACCCAGTACTTC.

This chain uses TRBV4-2 with TRBJ2-7; D possibly corresponds to TRBD2 (7 bases). This CDR3 spans 15 amino acids. In germline, CDR1 is LGHNA, CDR2 YNFKEQ. The germline V and J ends were trimmed by 1 base and 3 bases, with 13 bases remaining between them. The CDR3 spells CASSQVRGEGYEQYF. CDR3 sequence (DNA): TGTGCCAGCAGCCAAGTAAGGGGGGAGGGCTACGAGCAGTACTTC.

The chain carries TRBV29-1 and TRBJ2-1; 7 nucleotides agree with TRBD2. The germline CDR1 and CDR2 sequences are SQVTM and ANQGSEA. The CDR3 is 16 residues long. V was clipped by 2 bases and J by 4 bases; unmatched bases: 11. In DNA, the CDR3 is TGCAGCGTTGAAAGGCCTGGGGCTAGCGGTTACAATGAGCAGTTCTTC. This translates into CSVERPGASGYNEQFF.

This rearrangement joins TRBV6-2 or TRBV6-3 to TRBJ2-6; 11 positions agree with TRBD2. Trimming cost V 6 bases and J 1 base; bases outside gene matches: 11. Germline V CDR1 and CDR2: MNHEY, SVGEGT. The CDR3 extends over 19 amino acids. This CDR3 is CASRQLAGVPASGANVLTF. CDR3 coding DNA: TGTGCCAGCAGACAACTAGCGGGGGTTCCCGCTTCTGGGGCCAACGTCCTGACTTTC.

This clonotype has a handful of counts. The chain uses TRBV7-2 and TRBJ2-5; D uncertain. Germline V CDR1 and CDR2: SGHTA, FQGNSA. Trimming cost V 5 bases and J 5 bases, with 12 bases left between them. CDR3 length: 13 amino acids. For the CDR3, the DNA is TGTGCCAGCAGCCGCCGTGGAAGTGAGACCCAGTACTTC. As protein: CASSRRGSETQYF. Filled out from reference TRBV7-2 and TRBJ2-5, the complete variable domain reads GAGVSQSPSNKVTEKGKDVELRCDPISGHTALYWYRQSLGQGLEFLIYFQGNSAPDKSGLPSDRFSAERTGGSVSTLTIQRTQQEDSAVYLCASSRRGSETQYFGPGTRLLVL.

The V and J genes are TRBV7-6 and TRBJ2-1, with a weak D call TRBD2 (7 bases). The V end lost 5 bases, the J end lost 3 bases, and 20 bases lay between the germline ends. Germline V gives CDR1 SGHVS, CDR2 FNYEAQ. CDR3 length: 17 amino acids. The CDR3 here is CASSRRFGGASYNEQFF. CDR3 DNA: TGTGCCAGCAGCCGTAGGTTTGGGGGGGCCAGCTACAATGAGCAGTTCTTC. The full variable domain, its missing parts supplied by reference TRBV7-6 and TRBJ2-1, is GAGVSQSPRYKVTKRGQDVALRCDPISGHVSLYWYRQALGQGPEFLTYFNYEAQQDKSGLPNDRFSAERPEGSISTLTIQRTEQRDSAMYRCASSRRFGGASYNEQFFGPGTRLTVL.

In its sample, this clonotype was seen many times. The chain is built from TRBV25-1 and TRBJ2-1; the D call may be TRBD1 or TRBD2 (6 bases each). CDR1 and CDR2 (germline): MGHDK, SYGVNS. The CDR3 is made up of 15 amino acids. V lost 1 base, J lost 3 bases, and 10 bases lay in between. CDR3 loop: CASSESGGGYNEQFF. CDR3 DNA sequence: TGTGCCAGCAGTGAATCCGGAGGGGGCTACAATGAGCAGTTCTTC.

This clonotype was observed a few times. The chain carries TRBV3-1 and TRBJ2-3, with 11 positions matching TRBD2. The CDR3 has 19 amino acids. Trimming at V came to 0 bases and at J to 6 bases, leaving 14 bases not matched to a gene. CDR1 is LGHDT and CDR2 is YNNKEL in the germline V gene (reference sequence). DNA for the CDR3: TGTGCCAGCAGCCAAGACGGGATCGGGACTAGCGGAGACGTTGATACGCAGTATTTT. Translation: CASSQDGIGTSGDVDTQYF.

In its sample, this clonotype was seen a few times. The chain joins TRBV28 to TRBJ2-1, with D perhaps being TRBD1 or TRBD2 (5 bases each). Trimming cost V 6 bases and J 7 bases, with 13 bases left between them. The germline V gene encodes CDR1 MDHEN and CDR2 SYDVKM. The CDR3 extends over 13 amino acids. The CDR3 sequence is CASSTSGPNEQFF. The CDR3 DNA sequence: TGTGCCAGCAGCACCTCGGGGCCGAATGAGCAGTTCTTC.